Shown below are 29 T cell receptor beta chains from a single sample sequenced in a study of early T cells in non-severe SARS-CoV-2 infection. TCRdb reprocessed the 5' RACE reads via MiXCR and lists one record per CDR3 protein. The top ten hold around 7.5% of the sample, which has 70,000 to 85,000 distinct CDR3 sequences, about 5% seen once. The source was whole blood, collected at baseline. These receptors were collected from an adult who was a healthcare worker with PCR-confirmed SARS-CoV-2 infection or an uninfected control (not recorded which).

This clonotype was seen repeatedly, ten times or more. Compared with germline, one end of the junction differs, possibly owing to a read error. J is TRBJ1-1 and V is TRBV10-1; D remains unclear. This CDR3 contains 13 residues. CDR1 and CDR2 (germline): WNHNN, SYGVQD (reference sequence). CDR3 coding DNA: TGCGCCAGCAGTGAGGGCAGGAACACTGAAGCCTTCTTT. Translation gives CASSEGRNTEAFF.

This clonotype came up many times. V and J are TRBV9 and TRBJ2-3, with TRBD1 matching over 8 bases. Germline trimming cut 3 bases from V and 2 bases from J; bases unmatched to any gene: 8. CDR3 length equals 16 residues. The germline CDR1 and CDR2 sequences are SGDLS and YYNGEE. This chain's CDR3 is CASSAGGKRITDTQYF. The CDR3 DNA sequence: TGTGCCAGCAGCGCAGGGGGCAAGCGGATCACAGATACGCAGTATTTT.

This clonotype was observed a few times. This sequence joins TRBV10-1 and TRBJ2-7; D gene uncertain. The CDR3 covers 12 residues. Germline-derived CDR1 and CDR2 are WNHNN and SYGVQD (reference sequence). V was pared by 0 bases and J by 4 bases, with 4 bases between. The CDR3 coding sequence is TGCGCCAGCAGTGAGTCGGGTTACGAGCAGTACTTC. This gives the protein CASSESGYEQYF.

This clonotype was detected a few times. This chain joins TRBV7-9 and TRBJ2-1; TRBD1 agrees at 7 bases. V shed 5 bases, J shed 2 bases, and the junction held 6 bases outside the gene matches. Germline V gene data show CDR1 as SEHNR and CDR2 as FQNEAQ (reference sequence). The CDR3 runs to 15 residues. Here the CDR3 reads CASSLRDSAYNEQFF. In DNA form, the CDR3 reads TGTGCCAGCAGCCTCCGGGACAGCGCCTACAATGAGCAGTTCTTC.

This clonotype was observed at least ten times. The genes are TRBV20-1 and TRBJ2-2; 7 bases map to TRBD1. Trimming cost V 6 bases and J 5 bases; bases outside gene matches: 6. CDR1 is DFQATT, CDR2 SNEGSKA, per germline (reference sequence). The CDR3 contains 13 residues. CDR3 coding DNA: TGCAGTGCCAGGGACAGCTCAACCGGGGAGCTGTTTTTT. Its translation is CSARDSSTGELFF.

The chain has TRBV7-2 and TRBJ1-4, with TRBD1 as a possible D gene (6 bases). The CDR3 totals 15 residues. Germline lookup yields CDR1 SGHTA and CDR2 FQGNSA. V was pared by 0 bases and J by 7 bases, with 12 bases between. For the CDR3, the DNA is TGTGCCAGCAGCTTAGCGCAGGGGACCGGTGAAAAACTGTTTTTT. Translating gives CASSLAQGTGEKLFF. Full variable domain (outside the CDR3, taken from reference TRBV7-2 and TRBJ1-4): GAGVSQSPSNKVTEKGKDVELRCDPISGHTALYWYRQSLGQGLEFLIYFQGNSAPDKSGLPSDRFSAERTGGSVSTLTIQRTQQEDSAVYLCASSLAQGTGEKLFFGSGTQLSVL.

This clonotype was detected ten times or more. The chain is built from TRBV7-2 and TRBJ1-2, with 9 nucleotides matching TRBD1. Germline CDR1 SGHTA, CDR2 FQGNSA. After removal of 7 bases from V and 5 bases from J, the junction contained 5 bases not matched to a gene. This CDR3 comprises 13 residues. As DNA, the CDR3 is TGTGCCAGCATCCGGGACAGGGCGTATGGCTACACCTTC. This gives the protein CASIRDRAYGYTF.

The V call is TRBV7-9, the J call TRBJ1-1; perhaps TRBD1 as D (5 bases). The V gene lost 4 bases and the J gene lost 3 bases, with 6 bases spanning the gap. The germline V gene has CDR1 SEHNR and CDR2 FQNEAQ (reference sequence). The CDR3 is made up of 12 amino acids. The CDR3 nucleotides are TGTGCCAGCAGCTCAGGGTACACTGAAGCTTTCTTT. It translates to CASSSGYTEAFF.

The rearrangement links TRBV6-1 to TRBJ2-7; weak D call: TRBD2 (5 bases). Germline lookup yields CDR1 MNHNS and CDR2 SASEGT. The CDR3 has 16 amino acids. With 2 bases removed from V and 2 bases from J, the gap between germline ends came to 16 bases. DNA for the CDR3: TGTGCCAGCAGTGAACTTGGCAGTAGCGACGCCTACGAGCAGTACTTC. Translation gives CASSELGSSDAYEQYF.

This clonotype was seen many times. The chain employs TRBV9 and TRBJ2-1, with 9 bases lining up with TRBD2. V gave up 6 bases and J gave up 5 bases; unmatched junction bases: 6. The CDR3 totals 14 residues. The V gene's germline CDR1 is SGDLS and CDR2 YYNGEE. Here the CDR3 reads CASNRLADHNEQFF. In DNA, the CDR3 is TGTGCCAGCAACCGACTAGCGGACCACAATGAGCAGTTCTTC.

This clonotype was found many times. This chain joins TRBV20-1 and TRBJ2-3; 8 positions match TRBD2. Per the germline V gene, CDR1 is DFQATT and CDR2 is SNEGSKA (reference sequence). This CDR3 contains 14 residues. After removal of 1 base from V and 3 bases from J, the junction contained 3 bases not matched to a gene. CDR3 coding DNA: TGCAGTGCTAGAGTTAGCGGGAAGACAGATACGCAGTATTTT. Translating gives CSARVSGKTDTQYF.

V and J are TRBV27 and TRBJ1-2; D is perhaps TRBD1 (6 bases). The V gene lost 2 bases and the J gene lost 4 bases, with 8 bases spanning the gap. In germline, CDR1 is MNHEY, CDR2 SMNVEV (reference sequence). The length of the CDR3 is 13 residues. CDR3 loop: CASSLPRGYGYTF. The CDR3 bases are TGTGCCAGCAGTTTACCCAGGGGCTATGGCTACACCTTC.

This rearrangement joins TRBV28 to TRBJ2-7; 7 bases map to TRBD2. The CDR3 is made up of 15 amino acids. J lost 5 bases, V lost 6 bases, and 13 bases had no gene match. Per the germline V gene, CDR1 is MDHEN and CDR2 is SYDVKM. The CDR3, as DNA: TGTGCCAGCAGCCCCCGGCCGCGGGAGTCCGACGAGCAGTACTTC. Translation gives CASSPRPRESDEQYF.

This clonotype appeared many times. In nucleotides, the CDR3 is TGTGCCAGCAGTGTGACAGGGAGAGGCTACACCTTC. Translated, it gives CASSVTGRGYTF. The V gene is TRBV28, the J gene TRBJ1-2, with 7 nucleotides matching TRBD1. The V gene's germline CDR1 is MDHEN and CDR2 SYDVKM. This CDR3 contains 12 residues. J lost 8 bases, V lost 5 bases, and 5 bases had no gene match.

The chain carries TRBV25-1 and TRBJ2-5; 8 bases fit TRBD1. J lost 4 bases, V lost 2 bases, and 3 bases had no gene match. CDR1 MGHDK and CDR2 SYGVNS come from the germline V gene. The CDR3 loop spans 14 amino acids. The CDR3 DNA is TGTGCCAGCAGTGAAGAAGGACAGGGAGAGACCCAGTACTTC. It translates to CASSEEGQGETQYF.

This clonotype was seen many times. The chain recombines TRBV6-5 with TRBJ1-4, with 7 nucleotides matching TRBD1. J gave up 6 bases and V 1 base, and 5 bases lay outside the gene matches. From germline, CDR1 is MNHEY and CDR2 SVGAGI. This CDR3 is 15 amino acids long. CDR3 DNA: TGTGCCAGCAGTTACTATTACGACAGGGATGAAAAACTGTTTTTT. Its protein product is CASSYYYDRDEKLFF.

The table lists this clonotype with a few counts. This chain connects TRBV18 to TRBJ2-5; D not certain. The CDR3 has 12 amino acids. V was shortened by 1 base and J by 5 bases, with 5 bases between the two germline ends. Per the germline V gene, CDR1 is KGHSH and CDR2 is LQKENI. CDR3 amino acids: CASSPRSETQYF. CDR3 nucleotide sequence: TGTGCCAGCTCACCACGGAGCGAGACCCAGTACTTC.

There are many counts of this clonotype. The chain employs TRBV12-3 or TRBV12-4 and TRBJ1-2; TRBD1 matches 9 bases. There are 15 residues in the CDR3. V was pared by 6 bases and J by 5 bases, with 10 bases of the junction left unmatched. CDR3 DNA sequence: TGTGCCAGCAGCCTTACAGGGGGCGGGAATTATGGCTACACCTTC. Encoded protein: CASSLTGGGNYGYTF.

This clonotype was seen many times. The chain is built from TRBV15 and TRBJ2-3; tentative D call: TRBD1 (6 bases). Between the trimmed V and J ends, which lost 5 bases and 6 bases, there was a span of 18 bases. This CDR3 comprises 15 residues. The germline V gene has CDR1 LNHNV and CDR2 YYDKDF (reference sequence). CDR3 sequence reads: CATSEGQGQQDTQYF. CDR3 bases: TGTGCCACCAGCGAGGGTCAGGGGCAGCAGGATACGCAGTATTTT.

This clonotype was recorded at least ten times. The chain employs TRBV18 and TRBJ2-7; TRBD1 aligns across 9 bases. This CDR3 contains 15 residues. CDR1 is KGHSH, CDR2 LQKENI, per germline. The ends lost 3 bases at V and 4 bases at J; junction bases unmatched: 7. The CDR3 region is CASSPAGQGGYEQYF. CDR3 coding DNA: TGTGCCAGCTCACCGGCGGGACAGGGAGGTTACGAGCAGTACTTC.

This clonotype was found many times. The J gene is TRBJ1-3, the V gene TRBV7-3; D unresolved. Germline values: CDR1 SGHTA, CDR2 FQGTGA. The CDR3 runs 14 residues. The V end lost 0 bases, the J end lost 3 bases, and 6 bases lay between the germline ends. CDR3 protein: CASSLTGVGNTIYF. For the CDR3, the DNA is TGTGCCAGCAGCTTAACTGGGGTTGGAAACACCATATATTTT.

Worth noting for this clonotype: The junction departs from germline at one end; a sequencing error may be responsible. The J gene is TRBJ2-7, the V gene TRBV20-1; 7 bases agree with TRBD2. The CDR3 contains 15 residues. CDR1 is DFQATT, CDR2 SNEGSKA, per germline (reference sequence). This chain's CDR3 is CSVRGVPGTTYEQYF. CDR3 coding DNA: TGCAGTGTTAGAGGCGTTCCCGGGACTACCTACGAGCAGTACTTC.

The V and J genes are TRBV18 and TRBJ1-4, with TRBD1 matching over 9 bases. Unmatched junction bases numbered 6, after V lost 3 bases and J lost 7 bases. The length of the CDR3 is 15 residues. CDR1 is KGHSH, CDR2 LQKENI, per germline. Written as DNA, the CDR3 is TGTGCCAGCTCACCCGTGACAGGGGGAGGTGAAAAACTGTTTTTT. As protein: CASSPVTGGGEKLFF.

On this clonotype itself: A junction end diverges from the germline sequence, so it may reflect a read error. The genes are TRBV20-1 and TRBJ1-5, with D possibly being TRBD1 (6 bases). Germline V lookup: CDR1 DFQATT, CDR2 SNEGSKA (reference sequence). The CDR3 sequence is 14 residues long. CDR3 DNA sequence: TGCAGTGCCTCCACAGGGCGTAGCAATCTGCCCCAGCATTTT. Its translation: CSASTGRSNLPQHF.

This clonotype turned up a few times. The chain couples TRBV19 to TRBJ2-2; TRBD1 might be the D (5 bases). The CDR3 is made up of 15 amino acids. V lost 5 bases to trimming and J lost 4 bases, with 14 bases between them. Germline CDR1 and CDR2: LNHDA and SQIVND (reference sequence). In DNA form, the CDR3 reads TGTGCCAGTAGTCCTGGGGCCACGCCCACCGGGGAGCTGTTTTTT. Translating it yields CASSPGATPTGELFF.

This clonotype was seen a handful of times. The J gene is TRBJ2-1, the V gene TRBV6-2 or TRBV6-3; 7 nucleotides align to TRBD2. The germline CDR1 and CDR2 sequences are MNHEY and SVGEGT. The length of the CDR3 is 16 residues. Trimming cost V 2 bases and J 0 bases; bases outside gene matches: 4. The CDR3 DNA follows: TGTGCCAGCAGTTACGGTGCTAGCGGCTCCTACAATGAGCAGTTCTTC. Protein product: CASSYGASGSYNEQFF.

This clonotype was picked up many times. The CDR3 DNA reads as TGTGCCAGCAGCGAAAAACATACGCAGTATTTT. Protein: CASSEKHTQYF. The chain has TRBV6-6 and TRBJ2-3; no firm D call. The CDR3 is made up of 11 amino acids. The germline CDR1 and CDR2 sequences are MNHNY and SVGAGI (reference sequence). The ends were cut back, 6 bases at V and 7 bases at J, with 8 bases in the middle.

The chain recombines TRBV24-1 with TRBJ2-2, with D hard to call. Trimming took 9 bases from V and 7 from J, leaving 17 bases between them. The germline gives CDR1 KGHDR, CDR2 SFDVKD. CDR3 length: 14 residues. The CDR3 protein is CATSSDLFIGELFF. The CDR3 bases are TGTGCCACCTCATCAGATCTATTTATCGGGGAGCTGTTTTTT.

The chain couples TRBV10-3 to TRBJ1-1; D might be TRBD1 (5 bases). This CDR3 contains 14 residues. Looked up from germline, CDR1 is ENHRY and CDR2 is SYGVKD. The V gene lost 9 bases and the J gene lost 2 bases, with 16 bases spanning the gap. The CDR3 is CAITRDGLNTEAFF. CDR3 nucleotides: TGTGCCATTACTAGGGACGGCCTTAACACTGAAGCTTTCTTT.